Listed below are T cell receptor beta chains from one sample, sequenced in a study of cytomegalovirus exposure and HLA in healthy donors. Using immunoSEQ multiplex PCR, the repertoire was profiled, and TCRdb retains in-frame clones only, with some absent. This table holds 55,000 to 70,000 clones, 60% to 85% found once. Sequenced input: PBMCs. All receptors come from a male donor in good health and CMV-seropositive. Both conserved end residues are part of each CDR3. Where a row states a size, it is once, few, many or the class of an expanded clone; other rows omit it.

V	J	length	size	CDR3
TRBV5-1	TRBJ2-3	17	medium-sized	CASRRQTGERGTDTQYF
TRBV19	TRBJ1-5	14	-	CASSFPPTGQPQHF
TRBV4-2	TRBJ2-7	14	-	CASSHSTRTYEQYF
TRBV7-9	TRBJ2-7	12	-	CASSLTGDEQYF
TRBV9	TRBJ1-2	17	-	CASSVGERGTGSSGYTF
TRBV7-6	TRBJ1-1	14	-	CASSLGGGNTEAFF
TRBV4-1	TRBJ2-7	15	-	CASSQVWRSSYEQYF
TRBV19	TRBJ1-1	13	-	CASSPTSGSEAFF
TRBV4-3	TRBJ1-1	14	-	CASSQYGGPTEAFF
TRBV6-6	TRBJ1-2	14	-	CASSPQTEFYGYTF
TRBV9	TRBJ2-5	15	few	CASSVEGTGMQTQYF
TRBV12-5	TRBJ2-2	16	-	CASGLYGHRFAGELFF
TRBV6-4	TRBJ2-3	14	-	CASSDAGDTDTQYF
TRBV19	TRBJ1-1	15	-	CASRGQGAGNTEAFF
TRBV30	TRBJ2-7	12	-	CAWSVGASEQYF
TRBV7-2	TRBJ2-7	16	-	CASSLGGAGLSYEQYF
TRBV6-5	TRBJ2-1	15	-	CASRLGTSGYNEQFF
TRBV15	TRBJ2-3	17	-	CATSMGRLAGSTDTQYF
TRBV7-2	TRBJ2-5	14	-	CASSATGGAETQYF
TRBV11-2	TRBJ1-1	14	-	CASSLEDWADEAFF
TRBV19	TRBJ2-2	18	-	CASSMELAGGLGTGELFF
TRBV9	TRBJ2-5	16	-	CASSGSLGGVGETQYF
TRBV7-2	TRBJ2-7	16	-	CASSLAPPPPSYEQYF
TRBV28	TRBJ1-1	14	-	CASTPEPGLTEAFF